A single T cell receptor beta chain is shown here with its context. This entry is derived from a study of blood T cell repertoires in COVID-19. Background on the study: COVID-19 samples, acute and convalescent, were from the United States, Italy and Spain. Sources were T cells, B-cell-depleted T cells, or PBMCs; the material itself was cDNA or gDNA.

Original handling: Amplification of reference gene primers provided the estimated nucleated cell counts. Here immunoSEQ multiplex PCR was the method, and the copy in TCRdb shows in-frame clones only, minus some. The DNA was the basis for D and trimming; V, J and clone size are from that table. Found here are about 130,000 clones, roughly 83% of them singletons; the top ten hold around 37%. The CDR3 spans 17 residues. Per the germline V gene, CDR1 is MNHEY and CDR2 is SVGEGT. With V trimmed by 2 bases and J by 1 base, 6 bases remained unmatched. This clonotype originated in a man in his forties with active or convalescent COVID-19. Sequenced material: peripheral blood. The V and J genes are TRBV6-2 or TRBV6-3 and TRBJ2-5; the match to TRBD2 covers 11 bases. The CDR3 sequence is CASSYHSGGAFQETQYF. The CDR3 DNA reads TGTGCCAGCAGTTACCATAGCGGGGGGGCCTTCCAAGAGACCCAGTACTTC.